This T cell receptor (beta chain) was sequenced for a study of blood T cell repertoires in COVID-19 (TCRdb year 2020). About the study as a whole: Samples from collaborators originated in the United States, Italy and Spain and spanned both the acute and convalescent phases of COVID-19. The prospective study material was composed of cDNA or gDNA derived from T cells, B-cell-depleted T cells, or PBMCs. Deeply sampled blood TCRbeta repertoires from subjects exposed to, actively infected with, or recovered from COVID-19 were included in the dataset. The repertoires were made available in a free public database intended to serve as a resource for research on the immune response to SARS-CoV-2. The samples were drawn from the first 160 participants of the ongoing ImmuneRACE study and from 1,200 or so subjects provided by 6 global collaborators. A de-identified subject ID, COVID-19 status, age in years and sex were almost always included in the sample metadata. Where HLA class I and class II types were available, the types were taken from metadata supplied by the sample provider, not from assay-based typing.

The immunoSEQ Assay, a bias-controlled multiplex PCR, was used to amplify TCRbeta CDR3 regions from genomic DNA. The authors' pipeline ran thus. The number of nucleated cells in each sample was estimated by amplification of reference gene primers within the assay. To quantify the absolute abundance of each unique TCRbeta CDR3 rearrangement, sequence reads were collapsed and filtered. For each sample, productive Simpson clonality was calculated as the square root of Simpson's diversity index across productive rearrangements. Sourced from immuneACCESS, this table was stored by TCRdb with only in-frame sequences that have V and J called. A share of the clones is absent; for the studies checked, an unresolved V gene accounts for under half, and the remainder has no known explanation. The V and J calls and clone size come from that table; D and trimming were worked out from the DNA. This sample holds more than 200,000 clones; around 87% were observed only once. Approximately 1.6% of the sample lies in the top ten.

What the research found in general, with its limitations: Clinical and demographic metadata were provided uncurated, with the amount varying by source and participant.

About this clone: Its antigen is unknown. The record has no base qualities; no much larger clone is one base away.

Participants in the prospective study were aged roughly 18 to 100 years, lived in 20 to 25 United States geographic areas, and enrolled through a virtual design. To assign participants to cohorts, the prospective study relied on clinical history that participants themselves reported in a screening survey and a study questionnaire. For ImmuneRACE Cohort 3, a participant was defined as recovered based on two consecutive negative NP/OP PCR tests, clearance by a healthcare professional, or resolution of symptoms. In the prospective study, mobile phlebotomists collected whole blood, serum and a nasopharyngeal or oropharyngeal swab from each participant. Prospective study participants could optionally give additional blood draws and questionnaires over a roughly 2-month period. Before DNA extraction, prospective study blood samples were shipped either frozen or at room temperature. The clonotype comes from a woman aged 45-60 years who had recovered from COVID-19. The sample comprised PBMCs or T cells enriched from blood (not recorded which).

DNA sequence: TGTGCCAGCAGTGTTGGCAGGGGGACCTACGAGCAGTACTTC. Its amino acids are CASSVGRGTYEQYF. In this chain, TRBV2 is recombined with TRBJ2-7, with 7 central nucleotides matching TRBD1. The CDR3 holds 14 amino acids from the cysteine to the phenylalanine. Left in the record is the CDR3 DNA by itself, 42 bases read in frame from the first base. The V end gives up 4 bases and the J end 2 bases, leaving 5 bases in the junction not matched to a gene. As encoded in the germline V gene, CDR1 is SNHLY while CDR2 is FYNNEI. Joined to the reference TRBV2 and TRBJ2-7 proteins, this CDR3 gives the full variable domain: EPEVTQTPSHQVTQMGQEVILRCVPISNHLYFYWYRQILGQKVEFLVSFYNNEISEKSEIFDDQFSVERPDGSNFTLKIRSTKLEDSAMYFCASSVGRGTYEQYFGPGTRLTVT.